This paragraph covers one T cell receptor beta chain sequence. As yet, its antigen is unknown. Terminally differentiated effector memory CD45RA+ cells were left out of the naive CD8 fraction, which was CD45RO-negative and positively selected for CCR7. Profiling relied on immunoSEQ multiplex PCR, and the TCRdb table lists in-frame clones only, not all of them. The sample yields about 680,000 clones, about 90% seen once. This sample stems from a study of shared clonotypes between healthy human individuals. Whole-study results and caveats: Shared clonotypes across all four donors exceeded non-shared ones in generation probability. Naive subsets tended to show greater estimated richness than memory subsets. At large depth, rarefaction still showed sorted-subset sequencing to be incomplete.

The CDR3 runs to 14 residues. V was clipped by 6 bases and J by 3 bases; unmatched bases: 8. The V gene's germline CDR1 is MNHEY and CDR2 SVGAGI. The V gene is TRBV6-5, the J gene TRBJ2-7; TRBD2 aligns across 7 bases. The sequenced sample consisted of naive CD8+ T cells sorted from blood. The origin of this receptor is a man aged 25 to 45 in good health. CDR3 sequence reads: CASSRTRRGYEQYF. For the CDR3, the DNA is TGTGCCAGCAGCCGGACTAGACGAGGCTACGAGCAGTACTTC.